One sample yielded the 30 T cell receptor beta chains listed below, sequenced in a study of blood T cells in healthy people across ages. The second PCR ran about 6 to 11 cycles with a sample-barcoded 5' primer and J-beta primers. TCRdb processed the 5' RACE reads anew with MiXCR; each CDR3 protein has one entry. The sample contains around 1,900,000 distinct CDR3 sequences, about two fifths of which appear only once. Sequencing was carried out using blood. The source is a human donor in good health.

The rearrangement uses TRBV7-9 and TRBJ1-1; 8 nucleotides line up with TRBD1. The ends lost 4 bases at V and 4 bases at J; junction bases unmatched: 8. The CDR3 has 15 residues. From germline, CDR1 is SEHNR and CDR2 FQNEAQ (reference sequence). The CDR3 here is CASSSAETGVTEAFF. In nucleotides, the CDR3 is TGTGCCAGCAGCTCCGCGGAGACAGGGGTCACTGAAGCTTTCTTT.

V gene TRBV12-3 or TRBV12-4 combines with J gene TRBJ1-1, with no clear D. Deletions cut 4 bases from V and 10 bases from J, with 13 bases between. The CDR3 is 12 amino acids. CDR3 sequence reads: CASSSRRPGAFF. DNA of the CDR3: TGTGCCAGCAGTTCCCGAAGGCCGGGAGCTTTCTTT.

Details on this clonotype: A read error may account for a junction end that differs from germline. The chain is built from TRBV28 and TRBJ2-7, with D unresolved. The end of the DNA fits TRBJ2-5 better, so the J call may be wrong. The CDR3 contains 12 residues. Germline V CDR1 and CDR2: MDHEN, SYDVKM. The CDR3 DNA reads TGTACCAGCAGTTTCCACGCGGAGACCCAGTACTTC. Translating it yields CTSSFHAETQYF.

Ten or more counts support this clonotype. The J gene is TRBJ2-7, the V gene TRBV7-9, with 9 nucleotides matching TRBD1. The CDR3 is made up of 13 amino acids. The germline gives CDR1 SEHNR, CDR2 FQNEAQ (reference sequence). The J segment lost 2 bases and the V segment lost 5 bases, leaving 1 base of the junction unmatched. The CDR3 DNA reads as TGTGCCAGCAGCCGGACAGGGGCCTACGAGCAGTACTTC. Amino acids: CASSRTGAYEQYF.

The V call is TRBV4-2, the J call TRBJ1-1; tentatively, D is TRBD1 (5 bases). The V gene lost 4 bases and the J gene lost 2 bases, with 20 bases spanning the gap. CDR3 length: 17 amino acids. CDR1 and CDR2 (germline): LGHNA, YNFKEQ. CDR3 in amino acids: CASSPPLGGRGNTEAFF. The CDR3 nucleotides are TGTGCCAGCAGCCCACCACTGGGGGGTCGGGGAAACACTGAAGCTTTCTTT.

This chain connects TRBV24-1 to TRBJ2-1, with D perhaps matching TRBD1 (6 bases). V dropped 8 bases and J dropped 1 base, with 17 bases sitting between them. Germline CDR1 reads KGHDR; CDR2 reads SFDVKD. The CDR3 totals 16 residues. The CDR3 spells CATKKAGVPSYNEQFF. As DNA, the CDR3 is TGTGCCACCAAAAAAGCAGGGGTTCCGTCCTACAATGAGCAGTTCTTC.

V and J are TRBV2 and TRBJ1-2; 7 nucleotides match TRBD1. The germline V gene has CDR1 SNHLY and CDR2 FYNNEI. CDR3 size: 15 residues. V lost 7 bases, J lost 0 bases, and 8 bases stayed unmatched. CDR3 nucleotide sequence: TGTGCCAGCAAACCGGACAGGACCTCTAACTATGGCTACACCTTC. Translation gives CASKPDRTSNYGYTF. The whole variable domain, remainder taken from reference TRBV2 and TRBJ1-2, is EPEVTQTPSHQVTQMGQEVILRCVPISNHLYFYWYRQILGQKVEFLVSFYNNEISEKSEIFDDQFSVERPDGSNFTLKIRSTKLEDSAMYFCASKPDRTSNYGYTFGSGTRLTVV.

The CDR3 bases are TGTGCCAGCAGTTTTATAGGCCAGGAGGGGCAAGAGACCCAGTACTTC. Residues: CASSFIGQEGQETQYF. This chain connects TRBV28 to TRBJ2-5; tentatively, D is TRBD2 (6 bases). CDR1 is MDHEN, CDR2 SYDVKM, per germline. Trimming took off 3 bases at V and 2 bases at J, with 16 bases between the two ends. The CDR3 totals 16 residues.

This chain connects TRBV6-1 to TRBJ2-4; 8 bases line up with TRBD1. V shed 6 bases, J shed 8 bases, and the junction held 15 bases outside the gene matches. The CDR3 loop spans 16 amino acids. The germline V gene has CDR1 MNHNS and CDR2 SASEGT. CDR3 DNA sequence: TGTGCCAGCAGCCCTACTCAGGGGGCGGACTTGTACATTCAGTACTTC. As protein: CASSPTQGADLYIQYF.

There are many counts of this clonotype. The J gene is TRBJ1-2, the V gene TRBV12-3 or TRBV12-4; D is unresolved. Trimming pared 1 base from V and 5 bases from J, leaving 8 bases between. The CDR3 is 13 amino acids. The CDR3 is CASSLVDGYGYTF. The DNA for the CDR3 is TGTGCCAGCAGTTTAGTGGACGGGTATGGCTACACCTTC.

This clonotype has at least ten counts. The V call is TRBV6-6, the J call TRBJ2-5, with TRBD1 matching 9 bases. Germline V gives CDR1 MNHNY, CDR2 SVGAGI (reference sequence). There are 12 residues in the CDR3. Trimming at V came to 11 bases and at J to 5 bases, leaving 6 bases not matched to a gene. Here the CDR3 reads CASGQGGETQYF. The CDR3 coding sequence is TGTGCCTCGGGACAGGGCGGGGAGACCCAGTACTTC.

This clonotype was picked up a small number of times. The V gene is TRBV7-2, the J gene TRBJ1-5; D not resolved. The CDR3 length is 13 residues. The V gene's germline CDR1 is SGHTA and CDR2 FQGNSA. Deletions cut 2 bases from V and 5 bases from J, with 7 bases between. The CDR3 sequence: CASSLYSHQPQHF. DNA of the CDR3: TGTGCCAGCAGCTTATACAGCCATCAGCCCCAGCATTTT.

The chain recombines TRBV6-1 with TRBJ2-7; no clear D gene. This CDR3 is 14 amino acids long. Germline CDR1 MNHNS, CDR2 SASEGT. V was clipped by 1 base and J by 1 base, with 8 bases between them. CDR3 bases: TGTGCCAGCAGTGAAGATTTGCTATCCTACGAGCAGTACTTC. Translating it yields CASSEDLLSYEQYF.

This clonotype turned up a few times. The chain recombines TRBV7-3 with TRBJ1-5; D possibly corresponds to TRBD1 (5 bases). V was trimmed by 1 base and J by 0 bases, leaving 10 bases between them. The CDR3 sequence is 16 residues long. The germline CDR1 and CDR2 sequences are SGHTA and FQGTGA. This CDR3 reads CASSLIVGTSNQPQHF. CDR3 sequence (DNA): TGTGCCAGCAGCTTAATAGTAGGGACTAGCAATCAGCCCCAGCATTTT.

There are a few counts of this clonotype. The genes are TRBV20-1 and TRBJ1-3; D is uncertain. V shed 2 bases and J shed 2 bases, with 7 bases lying between them. The CDR3 totals 13 residues. Germline assignment: CDR1 DFQATT and CDR2 SNEGSKA (reference sequence). This CDR3 reads CSARSEPGNTIYF. CDR3 bases: TGCAGTGCTAGATCCGAACCTGGAAACACCATATATTTT.

This CDR3 is CASSLREGERRQYF. The CDR3 nucleotides are TGCGCCAGCAGCCTCAGGGAGGGGGAACGAAGGCAGTACTTC. The chain links TRBV5-1 to TRBJ2-7, with a weak D call TRBD2 (7 bases). Germline lookup yields CDR1 SGHRS and CDR2 YFSETQ. V lost 4 bases and J 9 bases, leaving 20 bases between the germline ends. This CDR3 comprises 14 residues. The complete variable domain, with remaining parts taken from reference TRBV5-1 and TRBJ2-7, reads KAGVTQTPRYLIKTRGQQVTLSCSPISGHRSVSWYQQTPGQGLQFLFEYFSETQRNKGNFPGRFSGRQFSNSRSEMNVSTLELGDSALYLCASSLREGERRQYFGPGTRLTVT.

The table lists this clonotype with a few counts. V gene TRBV4-1 combines with J gene TRBJ1-2; D gene ambiguous. Between the trimmed V and J ends, which lost 0 bases and 6 bases, there was a span of 14 bases. Germline CDR1 and CDR2: MGHRA and YSYEKL. This CDR3 spans 15 amino acids. DNA for the CDR3: TGCGCCAGCAGCCAAGAGTTTGCCGCGGAGGATGGCTACACCTTC. Its protein product is CASSQEFAAEDGYTF.

This clonotype is a singleton in its sample. One end of the junction fails to match germline, which may point to a read error. V gene TRBV5-8 combines with J gene TRBJ2-7; D unresolved. Germline values: CDR1 SGHTS, CDR2 YDEGEE. The CDR3 has 14 amino acids. CDR3: CASSLWVGSYGQYF. The CDR3 bases are TGTGCCAGCAGCCTATGGGTAGGCTCCTACGGGCAGTACTTC.

This clonotype was detected only a few times. The gene calls are TRBV11-2 and TRBJ2-1; D ambiguous. Deletions cut 3 bases from V and 5 bases from J, with 23 bases between. Germline CDR1 is SGHAT and CDR2 is FQNNGV. CDR3 length: 18 amino acids. As DNA, the CDR3 is TGTGCCAGCAGCTTCTTCTCGACCGAAGTGAGATCAAACAATGAGCAGTTCTTC. Its protein is CASSFFSTEVRSNNEQFF.

This chain joins TRBV4-2 and TRBJ2-3; 7 bases align to TRBD2. The V and J ends lost 0 bases and 9 bases, in that order; junction bases with no gene match: 6. Germline CDR1 LGHNA, CDR2 YNFKEQ. The CDR3 covers 14 residues. The CDR3 loop reads CASSQDPGLVTQYF. CDR3 coding DNA: TGTGCCAGCAGCCAAGATCCCGGACTAGTCACGCAGTATTTT.

Written as DNA, the CDR3 is TGCGCCAGCAGCTTGGAACCCGGGCGGGAGACCCAGTACTTC. This translates into CASSLEPGRETQYF. V is TRBV5-1 and J is TRBJ2-5; D not certain. Trimming took off 0 bases at V and 5 bases at J, with 11 bases between the two ends. The CDR3 is 14 amino acids. The V gene's germline CDR1 is SGHRS and CDR2 YFSETQ.

This clonotype was seen at least ten times. The V and J genes are TRBV29-1 and TRBJ2-5; D may be TRBD2 (5 bases). Trimming removed 4 bases from V and 11 bases from J, with 14 bases in between. The CDR3 runs 11 residues. Germline V CDR1 and CDR2: SQVTM, ANQGSEA. Here the CDR3 reads CSVGGSGEQYF. DNA of the CDR3: TGCAGCGTTGGAGGGTCCGGGGAGCAGTACTTC.

As concerns this clonotype: The junction differs from germline at one of its ends, possibly a read error. The rearrangement links TRBV20-1 to TRBJ1-6; 7 bases are a match to TRBD1. The germline V gene encodes CDR1 DFQATT and CDR2 SNEGSKA (reference sequence). CDR3 length: 13 amino acids. CDR3 protein: CSVRNRGGSPPHF. CDR3 coding DNA: TGCAGTGTTCGCAACAGGGGAGGTTCACCCCCCCACTTT.

This clonotype occurred a few times. The chain joins TRBV5-6 to TRBJ1-2; maybe TRBD1 (6 bases). The CDR3 loop spans 14 amino acids. The V end was cut by 6 bases, the J end by 3 bases, with 15 bases between. In germline, CDR1 is SGHDT, CDR2 YYEEEE. The CDR3 DNA reads as TGTGCCAGCACTCCGGGGGGCGAAGACTATGGCTACACCTTC. It is translated as CASTPGGEDYGYTF. Filled out from reference TRBV5-6 and TRBJ1-2, the complete variable domain reads DAGVTQSPTHLIKTRGQQVTLRCSPKSGHDTVSWYQQALGQGPQFIFQYYEEEERQRGNFPDRFSGHQFPNYSSELNVNALLLGDSALYLCASTPGGEDYGYTFGSGTRLTVV.

J is TRBJ1-5 and V is TRBV21-1. TRBV21-1 is listed as a pseudogene. The CDR3 has 12 amino acids. The CDR3 protein is CASCWMRQPQHF. CDR3 DNA: TGTGCCAGCTGCTGGATGAGGCAGCCCCAGCATTTT.

The chain combines TRBV6-2 or TRBV6-3 with TRBJ2-1; 8 nucleotides match TRBD2. Germline CDR1 and CDR2: MNHEY and SVGEGT. The CDR3 totals 18 residues. V trimming: 0 bases; J trimming: 4 bases; junction bases outside the gene matches: 11. CDR3 DNA: TGTGCCAGCAGTTACTCCATTGGAGCGGGGGACTCTTACAATGAGCAGTTCTTC. Translation: CASSYSIGAGDSYNEQFF.

J is TRBJ1-3 and V is TRBV6-6, with 11 bases identical to TRBD1. The CDR3 contains 17 residues. With 2 bases clipped from V and 2 bases from J, the junction kept 5 bases outside the gene matches. Germline values: CDR1 MNHNY, CDR2 SVGAGI (reference sequence). This CDR3 reads CASSYRGQGGTGNTIYF. In DNA form, the CDR3 reads TGTGCCAGCAGTTACCGGGGACAGGGGGGGACTGGAAACACCATATATTTT.

This clonotype occurred a few times. The chain links TRBV20-1 to TRBJ2-7, with 9 nucleotides matching TRBD2. The J call could be wrong; TRBJ2-5 is a better fit for the DNA end. Germline CDR1 DFQATT, CDR2 SNEGSKA (reference sequence). The CDR3 runs to 17 residues. Here the CDR3 reads CSASAPRSSGGGETQYF. CDR3 bases: TGCAGTGCTAGTGCGCCTAGGAGTAGCGGGGGAGGGGAGACCCAGTACTTC.

The chain is built from TRBV3-1 and TRBJ2-1; 7 positions match TRBD1. CDR1 and CDR2 from the germline V gene are LGHDT and YNNKEL (reference sequence). The CDR3 extends over 16 amino acids. Trimming at V came to 6 bases and at J to 4 bases, leaving 12 bases not matched to a gene. The CDR3 loop reads CASRRGPHDDYNEQFF. The DNA of the CDR3 is TGTGCCAGCAGGAGGGGGCCCCATGATGATTACAATGAGCAGTTCTTC.

This clonotype appeared a few times. CDR3 region: CATSDLGQRAFF. The CDR3 bases are TGTGCCACCAGTGATTTGGGACAGCGGGCTTTCTTT. V is TRBV24-1 and J is TRBJ1-1; D possibly corresponds to TRBD1 (6 bases). This CDR3 contains 12 residues. Germline V gene lookup returns CDR1 KGHDR and CDR2 SFDVKD. V lost 0 bases, J lost 11 bases, and 9 bases lay in between.